The entry that follows covers one T cell receptor beta chain sequence. The data originate from a study of monozygotic twins with inflammatory bowel disease. Looked up from germline, CDR1 is SGHAT and CDR2 is FQDESV (reference sequence). The CDR3 contains 19 residues. TCRdb reprocessed the 5' RACE reads and keeps a single row for each CDR3 protein, giving no DNA. The specimen's table records 330,000 or so distinct CDR3 sequences. The chain links TRBV11-1 to TRBJ2-2. The sample comprised blood. This receptor was identified in a human donor with ulcerative colitis or Crohn's disease, or a healthy co-twin of an affected twin (not recorded which). This chain's CDR3 is CASSHVGWRNPFNTGELFF.